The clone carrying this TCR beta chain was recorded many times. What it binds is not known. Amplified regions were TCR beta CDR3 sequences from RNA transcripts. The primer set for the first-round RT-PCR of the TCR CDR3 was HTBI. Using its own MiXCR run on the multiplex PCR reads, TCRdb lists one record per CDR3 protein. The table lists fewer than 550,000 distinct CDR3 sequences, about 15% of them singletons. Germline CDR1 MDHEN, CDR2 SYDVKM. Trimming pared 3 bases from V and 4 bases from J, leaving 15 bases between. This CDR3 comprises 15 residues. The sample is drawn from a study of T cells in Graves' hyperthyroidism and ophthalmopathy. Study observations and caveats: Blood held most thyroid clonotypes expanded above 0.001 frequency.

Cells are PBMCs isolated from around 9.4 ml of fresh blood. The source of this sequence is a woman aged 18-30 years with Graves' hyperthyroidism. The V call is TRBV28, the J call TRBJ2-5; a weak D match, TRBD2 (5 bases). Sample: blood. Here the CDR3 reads CASSFLLRTGETQYF. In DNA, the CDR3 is TGTGCCAGCAGTTTTTTGTTGAGGACTGGAGAGACCCAGTACTTC.